This T cell receptor beta chain came from a study of beta chain features in type 1 diabetes. Study summary: Over all samples combined, 107,917,701 sorted cells were examined. Notes on the study in general: All four CD4+ subsets from Type 1 diabetes patients carried moderately but significantly shorter TCRB CDR3s. At VDJ recombination sites, type 1 diabetes patients had fewer insertions and more deleted nucleotides.

Expressed TCRB transcripts were sequenced after all isolated RNA was converted to cDNA. Profiling relied on immunoSEQ multiplex PCR, and the TCRdb table lists in-frame clones only, not all of them. The data show 300,000 to 400,000 clones, around 12% seen once. Sorted CD4+ subsets: naive, central memory, regulatory, stem cell-like memory (CD45RO/CCR7/CD25/CD127/CD95/CD27 panel). This clone was seen more than once but under ten times. Its target is not known. CDR1 and CDR2 from the germline V gene are GTSNPN and SVGIG (reference sequence). The CDR3 covers 11 residues. V lost 4 bases and J 2 bases, leaving 6 bases between the germline ends.

What was sequenced was naive CD4+ T cells from blood. This sequence was found in a young man in good health. The chain combines TRBV30 with TRBJ2-7; possible D gene TRBD2, 5 bases. The CDR3 sequence is CAWTGAYEQYF. CDR3 DNA: TGTGCCTGGACCGGGGCCTACGAGCAGTACTTC.